This T cell receptor beta chain comes out of a study of T cells in Graves' hyperthyroidism and ophthalmopathy. Amplified regions were TCR beta CDR3 sequences from RNA transcripts. RT-PCR in the first round (using the HTBI primer set) targeted the TCR CDR3. Via MiXCR, TCRdb re-called the multiplex PCR reads, giving one row per CDR3 protein. Here the sample spans under 300,000 distinct CDR3 sequences, 13% being singletons. Germline loops: CDR1 SGHRS, CDR2 YFSETQ. The V end lost 3 bases, the J end lost 2 bases, and 8 bases lay between the germline ends. The CDR3 spans 13 residues. This clonotype was sampled from a woman aged 25 to 39 with Graves' hyperthyroidism that later progressed to Graves' ophthalmopathy. The chain combines TRBV5-1 with TRBJ2-5, with TRBD1 as a possible D gene (6 bases). The sequenced material came from blood. CDR3 amino acids: CASSSGTQETQYF. The CDR3 DNA reads as TGCGCCAGCAGCTCCGGGACACAAGAGACCCAGTACTTC. Full variable domain (missing parts from reference TRBV5-1 and TRBJ2-5): KAGVTQTPRYLIKTRGQQVTLSCSPISGHRSVSWYQQTPGQGLQFLFEYFSETQRNKGNFPGRFSGRQFSNSRSEMNVSTLELGDSALYLCASSSGTQETQYFGPGTRLLVL.